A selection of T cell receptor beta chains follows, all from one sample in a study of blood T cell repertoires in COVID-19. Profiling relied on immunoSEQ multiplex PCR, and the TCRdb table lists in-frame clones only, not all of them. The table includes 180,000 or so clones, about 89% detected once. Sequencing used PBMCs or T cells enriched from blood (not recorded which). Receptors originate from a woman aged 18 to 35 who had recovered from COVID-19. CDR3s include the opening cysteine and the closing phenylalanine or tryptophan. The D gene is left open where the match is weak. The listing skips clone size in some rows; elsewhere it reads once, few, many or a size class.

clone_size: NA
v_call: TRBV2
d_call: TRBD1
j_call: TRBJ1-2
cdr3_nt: TGTGCCAGCAGCGGGGACAGATATGGCTACACCTTC
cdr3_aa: CASSGDRYGYTF

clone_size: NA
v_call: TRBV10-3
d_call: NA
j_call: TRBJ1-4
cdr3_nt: TGTGCCATCAAAAGGCGACAGGAAAATGAAAAACTGTTTTTT
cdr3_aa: CAIKRRQENEKLFF

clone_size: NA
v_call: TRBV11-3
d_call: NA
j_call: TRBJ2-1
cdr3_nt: TGTGCCAGCAGCTTAGAGTCGCGGGAAGGTGAGCAGTTCTTC
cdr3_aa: CASSLESREGEQFF

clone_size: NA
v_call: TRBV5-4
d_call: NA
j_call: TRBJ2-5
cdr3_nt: TGTGCCAGCAGCTTGCGAAGGGGGTTTCAAGAGACCCAGTACTTC
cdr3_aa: CASSLRRGFQETQYF

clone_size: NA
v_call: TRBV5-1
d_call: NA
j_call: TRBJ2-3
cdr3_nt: TGCGCCAGCAGCCTCTACACAGATACGCAGTATTTT
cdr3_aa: CASSLYTDTQYF

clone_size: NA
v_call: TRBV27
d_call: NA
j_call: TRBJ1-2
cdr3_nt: TGTGCCAGCAGCTTATCTGTAGGGGGGGATTATGGCTACACCTTC
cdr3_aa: CASSLSVGGDYGYTF

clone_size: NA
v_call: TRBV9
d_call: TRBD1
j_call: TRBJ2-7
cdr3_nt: TGTGCCAGCAGCAAAGGGGACAGGTCCGAGCAGTACTTC
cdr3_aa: CASSKGDRSEQYF

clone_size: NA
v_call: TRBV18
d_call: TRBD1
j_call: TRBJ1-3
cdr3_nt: TGTGCCAGCTCCACCCGACAGGGCTCTGGAAACACCATATATTTT
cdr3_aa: CASSTRQGSGNTIYF

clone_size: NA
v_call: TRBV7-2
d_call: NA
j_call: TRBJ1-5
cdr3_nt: TGTGCCAGCAGCTTAGCGGGGGGTAATTCGTGGCCCCAGCATTTT
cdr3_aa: CASSLAGGNSWPQHF

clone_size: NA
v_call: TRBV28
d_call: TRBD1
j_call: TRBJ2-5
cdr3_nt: TGTGCCAGCAGTTTATACGGACAGGGACGAGAGACCCAGTACTTC
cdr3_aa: CASSLYGQGRETQYF

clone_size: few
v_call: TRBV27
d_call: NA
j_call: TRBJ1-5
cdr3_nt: TGTGCCAGCACCCCCGGGGGGCCATGGGGCAATCAGCCCCAGCATTTT
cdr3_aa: CASTPGGPWGNQPQHF

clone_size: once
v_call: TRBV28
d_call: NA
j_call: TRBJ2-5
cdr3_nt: TGTGCCAGCAGTTTTGTACGGCCAATGTCGGGAGAGACCCAGTACTTC
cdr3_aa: CASSFVRPMSGETQYF